This is a list of T cell receptor beta chains from one sample in a study of shared clonotypes between healthy human individuals. Profiling relied on immunoSEQ multiplex PCR, and the TCRdb table lists in-frame clones only, not all of them. Altogether roughly 2.2 million clones are present, approximately 95% being singletons, with the ten largest covering about 0.41%. Source material: naive CD4+ T cells from PBMCs. Receptor source: a man younger than 35 in good health. Some clones in this sample may be carry-over from other donors' samples. Both conserved end residues are part of each CDR3. A D gene is named only where the DNA matches it firmly. Not every row has a clone size; where given, it reads once, few, many or a size class.

CDR3 DNA	CDR3 protein	V gene	J gene	D gene	clone size
TGTGCCAGCGTAGGGGCTAGCACAGATACGCAGTATTTT	CASVGASTDTQYF	TRBV5-6	TRBJ2-3	.	.
TGTGCCAGCAGGGGCCCGGGAGGTCTTGGAAGGGAGCAGTTCTTC	CASRGPGGLGREQFF	TRBV2	TRBJ2-1	TRBD2	.
TGTGCCATCAGTGAGGCCGGTGGGACATGGATCACCTACGAGCAGTACTTC	CAISEAGGTWITYEQYF	TRBV10-3	TRBJ2-7	.	.
TGTGCCAGCAGGCCGGGCCCCGGGAGGAGATCCTACGAGCAGTACTTC	CASRPGPGRRSYEQYF	TRBV28	TRBJ2-7	TRBD2	.
TGTGCCAGTAGTATAAACCGGGACACGGACACCTACGAGCAGTACTTC	CASSINRDTDTYEQYF	TRBV19	TRBJ2-7	.	.
TGTGCCTGGAGTGTGGGAGGATCAACTAATGAAAAACTGTTTTTT	CAWSVGGSTNEKLFF	TRBV30	TRBJ1-4	.	.
TGTGCCAGCAGCCGACAGGGGGCAAGCACTGAAGCTTTCTTT	CASSRQGASTEAFF	TRBV11-1	TRBJ1-1	TRBD1	.
TGTGCCAGCTCGCCCGGGTATGATGAAAAACTGTTTTTT	CASSPGYDEKLFF	TRBV18	TRBJ1-4	.	.
TGCAGCGACTCGGGACAGGGCGGCACAGATACGCAGTATTTT	CSDSGQGGTDTQYF	TRBV29-1	TRBJ2-3	TRBD1	.
TGTGCCAGCAGCTTTTCGACAGACTCCTACGAGCAGTACTTC	CASSFSTDSYEQYF	TRBV5-4	TRBJ2-7	.	once
TGTGCCAGCAGTTACTCGAAGGGGGTGAACACTGAAGCTTTCTTT	CASSYSKGVNTEAFF	TRBV6-5	TRBJ1-1	.	.
TGTGCCAGCCTCGCCAGGGGGGCGGCGGAGACCCAGTACTTC	CASLARGAAETQYF	TRBV7-9	TRBJ2-5	.	.
TGTGCCAGCAACTCTAAGACGGGGCGGGAGCAGTACTTC	CASNSKTGREQYF	TRBV28	TRBJ2-7	.	once
TGCGCCAGCAGCCAAACGGGACTAGCGGGAGTAAAAGAGACCCAGTACTTC	CASSQTGLAGVKETQYF	TRBV4-1	TRBJ2-5	TRBD2	.
TGTGCCAGCAGTGGCTCACCCAATCAGCCCCAGCATTTT	CASSGSPNQPQHF	TRBV6-4	TRBJ1-5	.	.
TGTGCCAGCAGCTTATTGGGGGGGCAAGATGAGCAGTTCTTC	CASSLLGGQDEQFF	TRBV7-2	TRBJ2-1	.	.
TGTGCCAGCTCACAGATGGCCGGGGAGCTGTTTTTT	CASSQMAGELFF	TRBV18	TRBJ2-2	.	.
TGTGCCAGCAGCTTAGCGGGCAGGGGAGGGCCTCAGCCCCAGCATTTT	CASSLAGRGGPQPQHF	TRBV7-9	TRBJ1-5	.	.
TGTGCCAGCAGGGGACAGGGGGCGAGAGGCTCCTACAATGAGCAGTTCTTC	CASRGQGARGSYNEQFF	TRBV7-2	TRBJ2-1	TRBD1	.
TGCAGCGTTGATCGGGGGGCGCACACTGAAGCTTTCTTT	CSVDRGAHTEAFF	TRBV29-1	TRBJ1-1	.	.
TGTGCCAGTAGTATGTTCTCACTCGACGCGGAAGCTTTCTTT	CASSMFSLDAEAFF	TRBV19	TRBJ1-1	.	few
TGTGCCAGCAGACCCTTGAGTACAGGGAACTACGAGCAGTACTTC	CASRPLSTGNYEQYF	TRBV6-5	TRBJ2-7	.	.
TGTGCCAGTAGTATACTAAAGACAGTTCTGAACACTGAAGCTTTCTTT	CASSILKTVLNTEAFF	TRBV19	TRBJ1-1	.	.
TGTGCCAGCAGCTTGCAGGGGGTCACTGAAGCTTTCTTT	CASSLQGVTEAFF	TRBV5-6	TRBJ1-1	TRBD1	.
TGTGCCAGCAGCTCGCGACCGGGGGGAGCGAGAACTGAAGCTTTCTTT	CASSSRPGGARTEAFF	TRBV5-6	TRBJ1-1	.	.
TGTGCCAGCAGCCAAGGGATGATTGGACGTCCCAACTATGGCTACACCTTC	CASSQGMIGRPNYGYTF	TRBV4-2	TRBJ1-2	.	.
TGCGCCAGCAGCTCCGGGCTAATACAGGGATCGAGGGCGACTTACAATGAGCAGTTCTTC	CASSSGLIQGSRATYNEQFF	TRBV5-1	TRBJ2-1	.	.
TGCGCCAGCAGCTTGACTGTTACAGGGATGGCTGAAGCTTTCTTT	CASSLTVTGMAEAFF	TRBV5-1	TRBJ1-1	.	.
TGTGCCAGCAGCTCCCGGGGTACCACGGGCTATGGCTACACCTTC	CASSSRGTTGYGYTF	TRBV7-2	TRBJ1-2	.	.
TGTGCCAGCTCCCCCGGAGGGGCCAACGTCCTGACTTTC	CASSPGGANVLTF	TRBV18	TRBJ2-6	.	.
TGTGCCAGTAGTACCCTGGGTAGCGGGAGGGCCCCTGAGCAGTTCTTC	CASSTLGSGRAPEQFF	TRBV19	TRBJ2-1	TRBD2	.
TGTGCCAGCAGTATAGCCTACAGGGGCACTGAAGCTTTCTTT	CASSIAYRGTEAFF	TRBV6-6	TRBJ1-1	TRBD1	.
TGTGCCAGCAGCTTAGTAAGACCCAGGCAAGAGACCCAGTACTTC	CASSLVRPRQETQYF	TRBV7-9	TRBJ2-5	.	.
TGTGCCTGGCAGCAAAACAGGGGGCGGGTGGCCTACGAGCAGTACTTC	CAWQQNRGRVAYEQYF	TRBV30	TRBJ2-7	TRBD1	.
TGTGCCAGCAGCCGGGGGGCCTACACCGGGGAGCTGTTTTTT	CASSRGAYTGELFF	TRBV11-3	TRBJ2-2	.	.
TGTGCCAGCAGCTGGGACAGGGATGGCTATGGCTACACCTTC	CASSWDRDGYGYTF	TRBV7-3	TRBJ1-2	TRBD1	.
TGTGCCAGCAGTCCGGGGACCAGCGGGAGTACAGATACGCAGTATTTT	CASSPGTSGSTDTQYF	TRBV27	TRBJ2-3	TRBD2	.
TGTGCCTGGAGTGGGGGGGGCTGGGGACCCCAGCATTTT	CAWSGGGWGPQHF	TRBV30	TRBJ1-5	.	once
TGTGCCAGCACGGGCAGGGTAGATGGCTACACCTTC	CASTGRVDGYTF	TRBV28	TRBJ1-2	.	.
TGCAGTGCAGACACTGGAAACACCATATATTTT	CSADTGNTIYF	TRBV20-1	TRBJ1-3	.	few
TGTGCCAGCAGCTGGGACAGTCTTAGCAATCAGCCCCAGCATTTT	CASSWDSLSNQPQHF	TRBV2	TRBJ1-5	TRBD1	.
TGCGCCAGCAGCCCTACTGGACAGAGCACTGAAGCTTTCTTT	CASSPTGQSTEAFF	TRBV5-1	TRBJ1-1	.	once
TGTGCCAGCAGCTTAACCACAGGGATTGAGCAGTACTTC	CASSLTTGIEQYF	TRBV5-8	TRBJ2-7	.	.
TGTGCCAGCTCCAGTTCACCGGGACAGGCGACTGCAACTAATGAAAAACTGTTTTTT	CASSSSPGQATATNEKLFF	TRBV18	TRBJ1-4	TRBD1	.
TGTGCCAGTCAACAGGCAGGGACCTACGAGCAGTACTTC	CASQQAGTYEQYF	TRBV19	TRBJ2-7	.	.
TGTGCCAGCAGTTTAGGCGGGGGAGGAGAGACCCAGTACTTC	CASSLGGGGETQYF	TRBV28	TRBJ2-5	TRBD2	.
TGTGAAAGACCTAAAGCGGGGGCACCCTACGAGCAGTACTTC	CERPKAGAPYEQYF	TRBV21-1	TRBJ2-7	.	.
TGTGCCAGTAGTAAAGGACAGGGACCGAACACCGGGGAGCTGTTTTTT	CASSKGQGPNTGELFF	TRBV19	TRBJ2-2	TRBD1	.
TGTGCCAGCAGTCCCCGGGGAGCCACTAACTATGGCTACACCTTC	CASSPRGATNYGYTF	TRBV6-5	TRBJ1-2	.	.
TGTGCCAGCAGTTACACTGCCGGGACAGGGTCCTACGAGCAGTACTTC	CASSYTAGTGSYEQYF	TRBV27	TRBJ2-7	TRBD1	.
TGTGCCGGAGGACAAAGGCAACGATCTGAGCAGTTCTTC	CAGGQRQRSEQFF	TRBV6-1	TRBJ2-1	.	.
TGCGCCAGCAGCTTAGACATATTACCCCCAAGGGACGGGGAGCTGTTTTTT	CASSLDILPPRDGELFF	TRBV5-1	TRBJ2-2	.	.
TGCGCCAGCAGGCAGGGCGTCGTACAAGAGACCCAGTACTTC	CASRQGVVQETQYF	TRBV5-1	TRBJ2-5	.	.